This entry features one TCR beta chain sequence. Its target is unknown. Germline trimming cut 0 bases from V and 2 bases from J; bases unmatched to any gene: 6. This CDR3 region has 15 residues. Germline V gives CDR1 GTSNPN, CDR2 SVGIG (reference sequence). This entry belongs to a study of shared clonotypes between healthy human individuals. Study details: A donor's plate count was three for CD4 naive and three for CD4 memory; CD8 naive had two and CD8 memory one.

Libraries were prepared by immunoSEQ multiplex PCR; TCRdb keeps only in-frame clonotypes and omits some of them. The table includes approximately 2.4 million clones, more than 90% detected once. Whole-study results and caveats: Sharing of clonotypes among donors was expected to vary with sequencing depth. Sample collection involved blood only; tissue repertoires are likely different.

Material: naive CD4+ T cells sorted from blood. The subset is: CD45RA+ positively selected. The TCR comes from a man between 18 and 35 years old in good health. This chain links TRBV30 with TRBJ2-5, with TRBD1 matching over 7 bases. The CDR3 coding sequence is TGTGCCTGGAGTGTAGGGGGACAGAGACAAGAGACCCAGTACTTC. Translation: CAWSVGGQRQETQYF.